These T cell receptor beta chains were read from a single sample in a study of cytomegalovirus exposure and HLA in healthy donors. The method was immunoSEQ multiplex PCR; TCRdb's version includes in-frame clones alone and lacks a portion of them. The sample has about 200,000 clones, 75% to 85% seen once; the top ten hold about 2.6%. The specimen was PBMCs. Every receptor here comes from a woman in her thirties or forties in good health and CMV-seronegative. Both conserved end residues are part of each CDR3. The D gene is left open where the match is weak. Not all rows give a size; the values are once, few, many and, for expanded clones, a class.

d_gene,v_gene,j_gene,abundance,CDR3nt,CDR3aa
TRBD1,TRBV28,TRBJ2-7,few,TGTGCCAGCAGTTCCCCCACAGGGGATCCCTACGAGCAGTACTTC,CASSSPTGDPYEQYF
TRBD2,TRBV19,TRBJ2-7,once,TGTGCCAGTAGTATTGCCACTAGCGGGAGTAACCACGAGCAGTACTTC,CASSIATSGSNHEQYF
TRBD1,TRBV27,TRBJ1-5,-,TGTGCCAGCAGTTTTCGGGACAGAAATCAGCCCCAGCATTTT,CASSFRDRNQPQHF
-,TRBV10-3,TRBJ2-7,-,TGTGCCATCAGTCCGGGACTCCATAACGAGCAGTACTTC,CAISPGLHNEQYF
-,TRBV2,TRBJ2-1,-,TGTGCCAGCAGAACTGGTGAGCAGTTCTTC,CASRTGEQFF
TRBD2,TRBV7-3,TRBJ2-7,-,TGTGCCAGCTTGGGACTAGACTACGAGCAGTACTTC,CASLGLDYEQYF
TRBD2,TRBV7-3,TRBJ2-3,-,TGTGCCAGCAGCTTAATAGGCGGGAGCAACGCAGATACGCAGTATTTT,CASSLIGGSNADTQYF
-,TRBV6-5,TRBJ1-2,-,TGTGCCAGCAGTTACCGGGGCTATGGCTACACCTTC,CASSYRGYGYTF
-,TRBV27,TRBJ1-4,-,TGTGCCAGCAGCTATACAACTAATGAAAAACTGTTTTTT,CASSYTTNEKLFF
TRBD2,TRBV11-2,TRBJ2-3,-,TGTGCCAGCAGCTCCCCGGGACTAGCGAGAGATACGCAGTATTTT,CASSSPGLARDTQYF
TRBD1,TRBV4-1,TRBJ1-4,-,TGCGCCAGCAGCCAACCGGGGGGACAGGGGCGGGAAAAACTGTTTTTT,CASSQPGGQGREKLFF
-,TRBV29-1,TRBJ2-7,-,TGCAGCGTTGAACCACAGCCCTACGAGCAGTACTTC,CSVEPQPYEQYF
TRBD2,TRBV28,TRBJ2-1,-,TGTGCCAGCAGTTTATTTTTGGCGCCTAGCGGGGGGGGATCCAATGAGCAGTTCTTC,CASSLFLAPSGGGSNEQFF
TRBD2,TRBV19,TRBJ2-7,-,TGTGCCAGTAGTGGGCTAGCGGGAGGCAACTACGAGCAGTACTTC,CASSGLAGGNYEQYF
-,TRBV27,TRBJ2-5,-,TGTGCCAGCAGCAGACAGCAACAAGAGACCCAGTACTTC,CASSRQQQETQYF
TRBD2,TRBV7-2,TRBJ2-1,-,TGTGCCAGCAGTCAAAACAGACTAGCGGGAGGCGATGAGCAGTTCTTC,CASSQNRLAGGDEQFF
TRBD1,TRBV29-1,TRBJ2-7,few,TGCAGCGCAAACACAGGGGGCAATCCCTACGAGCAGTACTTC,CSANTGGNPYEQYF
TRBD1,TRBV6-6,TRBJ1-1,few,TGTGCCAGCAGGATCGGGACAGTAGACACTGAAGCTTTCTTT,CASRIGTVDTEAFF
TRBD1,TRBV5-6,TRBJ2-1,-,TGTGCCAGCAGCATGGCGGGGACAGGGGTGGATGAGCAGTTCTTC,CASSMAGTGVDEQFF
TRBD1,TRBV27,TRBJ2-6,-,TGTGCCAGCAGCCGGAGACAGGGGATCTCTGGGGCCAACGTCCTGACTTTC,CASSRRQGISGANVLTF
-,TRBV7-2,TRBJ2-3,-,TGTGCCAGCACCTCGCAAGGCGCGGGTACGCAGTATTTT,CASTSQGAGTQYF
-,TRBV19,TRBJ1-5,-,TGTGCCAGTAGTATACAGGTGGGCAATCAGCCCCAGCATTTT,CASSIQVGNQPQHF
TRBD2,TRBV10-3,TRBJ2-1,-,TGTGCCATCAGTGGGACTAGCGGAAGCTCCTACAATGAGCAGTTCTTC,CAISGTSGSSYNEQFF
-,TRBV6-4,TRBJ1-6,-,TGTGCCAGTCGTGGACAGAATAATTCACCCCTCCACTTT,CASRGQNNSPLHF